The clone carrying this TCR beta chain has at least ten counts. What it binds is unknown. This specimen belongs to a study of T cells in Graves' hyperthyroidism and ophthalmopathy. The study, taken as a whole, reports: The model foresaw ophthalmopathy a median around seven months prior to onset.

Uncontrolled infection, other autoimmune disease, pregnancy or lactation led to exclusion. RNA transcripts provided the source from which TCR beta CDR3 regions were amplified. A first-round RT-PCR of the TCR CDR3 used the HTBI primer set. TCRdb re-called the multiplex PCR reads through MiXCR, storing one row per CDR3 protein. There are some 600,000 distinct CDR3 sequences in the sample; approximately 14% occur only once, and 5.8% lies in the top ten. Sequenced input: blood. This TCR was sampled from a woman younger than 45 with Graves' hyperthyroidism that later progressed to Graves' ophthalmopathy.

CDR3 nucleotides: TGTGCCACAGGGGCTCGGGGAGAGACCCAGTACTTC. Residues: CATGARGETQYF. The rearrangement links TRBV11-2 to TRBJ2-5; possibly TRBD1 for D (6 bases). Trimming took 10 bases from V and 4 from J, leaving 13 bases between them. Germline CDR1 reads SGHAT; CDR2 reads FQNNGV. This CDR3 spans 12 amino acids.